This T cell receptor (beta chain) stems from a study of T cell repertoires in cytomegalovirus infection. About this clonotype: The target antigen is unknown.

V dropped 1 base and J dropped 4; count of bases not matched to a gene: 0. The CDR3 has 13 amino acids. Germline V gives CDR1 SGHTA, CDR2 FQGNSA. TCRdb independently ran MiXCR on the reads; one entry per CDR3 protein. The data show 360,000 or so distinct CDR3 sequences, approximately 30% seen once. Notes on the study in general: Adding up the frequency of public TCR beta families identified people who carried CMV plus the relevant HLA. Dominating the ex vivo response were HLA-C-restricted CMV-specific TCR beta clonotypes.

The receptor's source is a human donor in good health (CMV status not recorded). Some clones in this sample may be carry-over from other donors' samples. This rearrangement joins TRBV7-2 to TRBJ2-7; 8 bases are shared with TRBD1. The sample here was cultured PBMCs, taken from culture after CMV antigen stimulation. The CDR3 here is CASSLGTGYEQYV. The CDR3, as DNA: TGTGCCAGCAGCTTAGGGACAGGGTACGAGCAGTACGTC.